What follows describes a single TCR beta chain. Its binding antigen is unknown. Base qualities were left out, and no much larger clone turns up one base away. Library preparation used RACE. Sequencer: NextSeq 500. During library preparation, unique molecular identifiers were attached to individual cDNA molecules so that TCRs could be counted in a quantitative, reproducible way. Both TCR alpha and TCR beta chains were sequenced from each blood RNA sample. The original methods were these. A median of about 89,000 TCRs per sample was observed, with a range of 23,224 to 690,600. The Decombinator software suite was used to annotate V, J and CDR3 in the TCR reads. Every sample was subsampled to the same number of TCRs (28,000) for the PS versus PT1 abundance plots. TCRs were defined as expanded if absent before sensitization and observed at least eight times at the 2-week time point. The raw public data were reprocessed by TCRdb itself: fastp quality trimming at Q25, MiXCR clonotype calling, in-frame beta chains only. Each CDR3 protein gets just one entry, which takes the most common genes and DNA from the rows behind it. Clone size and V and J calls follow TCRdb, not the original study. This sample holds tens of thousands of distinct CDR3 sequences; roughly 11% were observed only once. Of the sample, roughly 2% falls within the top ten clones.

This record comes from a study of human T cells and chemical hapten exposure (dated by TCRdb to about 2021). About the investigation overall: For sensitization, 2% DPC in acetone was applied to a 2 cm by 2 cm area of upper inner arm skin. Patients additionally received weekly therapeutic DPC doses to the scalp throughout the roughly 24-week study period. Blood for TCR sequencing was provided by twenty-nine alopecia patients at one to four time points (pre-sensitization, 2, 6 and 24 weeks). Most of the patients in the cohort were female, and the cohort covered alopecia areata with under or over 50% scalp involvement, alopecia totalis and alopecia universalis. Patch testing on the upper back used Finn chambers containing 0.01% DPC, with scoring done after 6 days according to International Contact Dermatitis Research Group standards. Blood samples were taken from patients before sensitization (week 0) and at 2, 6 and about 24 weeks after DPC sensitization. The libraries were sequenced as a pool, and the TCR yield per sample differed mostly because of small variations in library volumes within the pool. The study tracked peripheral blood TCR repertoire changes in vivo during primary and secondary sensitization to the hapten diphenylcyclopropenone (DPC) in alopecia patients. On the study overall, not on this receptor specifically: Patch test score was positively correlated with the number of PT1 expanded TCRs, with significance at thresholds 8, 16 and 32 but not at 4. Significantly more large CDR3 similarity clusters were formed by expanded TCRs than by pre-sensitization or healthy control sets, consistent with antigen-driven responses. After repeated subsampling, the strength of the expansion versus patch-test correlation and the threshold at which it became significant changed. DPC sensitization did not change how many TCRs were above 1 in 1000 frequency, and no evidence was found of alterations in global repertoire structure. Because all patients had alopecia, a presumed autoimmune disease, the immune response of the patients might differ from that of healthy individuals.

The sample's time point label, in plain terms: patch test 2, 6 weeks after DPC sensitization. Interpreted using the paper, the treatment or condition label stands for: therapeutic diphenylcyclopropenone sensitization with weekly scalp DPC. At each patch-test visit, blood was drawn before the patch test was applied. Patients were considered eligible if aged 18 to 70, diagnosed with alopecia and deemed suitable for DPC therapy, and patients were excluded if pregnant. Unfractionated whole blood was collected in Tempus Blood RNA tubes, and total RNA was extracted from that blood. Counted from cysteine to phenylalanine, this CDR3 has 13 amino acids. Only the CDR3 region is kept as DNA, spanning 39 bases read in frame from base 1. V gives up 6 bases and J gives up 5 bases, and the segment between their germline ends measures 10 bases.

The input for sequencing was whole blood, taken in connection with sensitization to the hapten diphenylcyclopropenone (DPC). The origin of this receptor is a man in his forties with alopecia areata. Some clones in this sample may be carry-over from other donors' samples. This chain joins TRBV12-3 or TRBV12-4 to TRBJ1-4; there is no confident call for the D gene. Here is the DNA: TGTGCCAGCAGGCGAACAGAAAATGAAAAACTGTTTTTT. This gives the protein CASRRTENEKLFF.